The rows below give T cell receptor beta chains drawn from one sample of a study of CD8+CD57+ T cells in acquired aplastic anemia. TCRdb ran MiXCR on the reads and lists one entry per CDR3 protein. Of 220,000 or so distinct CDR3 sequences listed, approximately 60% were seen once; the top ten hold around three fifths. The specimen sequenced was sorted CD4+, CD8+, or CD8+CD57+ T cells (not recorded which) from PBMCs. The receptors originated from a human donor with aplastic anemia. Both conserved end residues are trimmed from each CDR3.

TRBJ1-1 | TRBV5-1 | ASTLGDLLNTEAF
TRBJ2-5 | TRBV9 | ASSPRQSTAQY
TRBJ2-7 | TRBV24-1 | ATEEDYPSYEQY
TRBJ2-7 | TRBV2 | ASSPLSGGSAEQY
TRBJ2-7 | TRBV5-1 | ASSYLYEQY
TRBJ1-1 | TRBV24-1 | ATSDWGGGRAF
TRBJ1-1 | TRBV24-1 | ATSEPDSREAF
TRBJ2-1 | TRBV2 | ASSHDETSYYNEQF
TRBJ2-1 | TRBV7-7 | ASSPARGRSPNNEQF
TRBJ1-3 | TRBV5-8 | ASSPTETGNTIY
TRBJ1-2 | TRBV7-8 | ASSLYLSPQGGNGYT
TRBJ2-7 | TRBV2 | ASSGGSSYEQY
TRBJ2-3 | TRBV6-6 | ASSYGTLRRDTQY
TRBJ1-1 | TRBV5-1 | ASSMYRGRTEAF
TRBJ2-3 | TRBV7-9 | ASSDRDQDTQY
TRBJ2-7 | TRBV25-1 | ASSRTGRAPYEQY
TRBJ2-5 | TRBV15 | ATSRPGQGGETQY
TRBJ2-2 | TRBV12-3/TRBV12-4 | ASSSSVNTGELF
TRBJ2-5 | TRBV2 | ASSVEGAGETQY
TRBJ2-1 | TRBV24-1 | ATSDWDKYNEQF
TRBJ1-1 | TRBV5-1 | ASRLRQGDTEAF
TRBJ1-1 | TRBV19 | ASRRGQVNTEAF
TRBJ2-7 | TRBV11-2 | ASSSQGVGSEQY
TRBJ2-3 | TRBV7-9 | ASSVPSGYTDTQY
TRBJ2-5 | TRBV24-1 | ATSDVGTAQETQY
TRBJ1-3 | TRBV7-2 | ASSLSTGPLGGTIY
TRBJ2-3 | TRBV24-1 | ASSREGTTDTQY
TRBJ2-5 | TRBV14 | ASSPRQGPRQQTQY
TRBJ1-2 | TRBV25-1 | ASRMAGTGYGYT
TRBJ2-7 | TRBV20-1 | SARGGQSEEQY
TRBJ2-2 | TRBV7-3 | ASSLPGLTTGELF
TRBJ1-6 | TRBV15 | ATSNAGSVNSPLH
TRBJ2-1 | TRBV7-9 | ASSPSGANEQF
TRBJ2-5 | TRBV7-2 | ASSLRRGGIETQY
TRBJ2-7 | TRBV12-3/TRBV12-4 | ASRSGTGPYEQY
TRBJ2-3 | TRBV2 | ASWVSQADTQY
TRBJ1-2 | TRBV20-1 | SARLTGGYT
TRBJ1-2 | TRBV24-1 | ATSDRKQGTYGYT
TRBJ1-6 | TRBV10-3 | AISESGAAPLH
TRBJ1-3 | TRBV7-7 | ASSLDDGPGNTIY
TRBJ2-7 | TRBV5-1 | ASSSITGTGPYEQY
TRBJ1-2 | TRBV29-1 | SVLAGAGYT
TRBJ2-7 | TRBV20-1 | SKWGSRDEQY
TRBJ1-5 | TRBV20-1 | SAREGTEASQPQH
TRBJ2-5 | TRBV9 | ASSVRQGQETRY
TRBJ2-5 | TRBV7-2 | ASSLGWGDGNLETQY
TRBJ1-5 | TRBV10-1 | ASSEGDQPQH
TRBJ2-7 | TRBV6-5 | ASSYLRGVYEQY
TRBJ1-4 | TRBV9 | ASSVEGRTVAGEKLF
TRBJ2-2 | TRBV2 | ASSEAWTGELF
TRBJ2-7 | TRBV5-1 | ASSLAGYRGEQY
TRBJ2-7 | TRBV25-1 | ASSLGQGEDYEQY
TRBJ2-5 | TRBV14 | ASSQVRTSGGQETQY
TRBJ2-1 | TRBV15 | ATSRDRDTYNEQF